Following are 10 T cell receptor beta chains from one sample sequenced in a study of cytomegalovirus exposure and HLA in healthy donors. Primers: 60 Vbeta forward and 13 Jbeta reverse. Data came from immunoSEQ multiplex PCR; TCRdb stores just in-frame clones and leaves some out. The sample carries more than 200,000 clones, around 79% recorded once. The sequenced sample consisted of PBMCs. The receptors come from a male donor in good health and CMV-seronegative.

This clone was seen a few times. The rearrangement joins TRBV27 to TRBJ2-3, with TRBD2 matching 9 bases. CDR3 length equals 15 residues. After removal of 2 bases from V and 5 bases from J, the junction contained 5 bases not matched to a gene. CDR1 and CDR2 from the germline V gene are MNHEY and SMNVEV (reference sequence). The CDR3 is CASSLTREGGDTQYF. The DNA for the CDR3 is TGTGCCAGCAGTTTAACGCGGGAGGGCGGAGATACGCAGTATTTT.

This CDR3 reads CASWGGSGTYEQYF. The CDR3 bases are TGCGCCAGCTGGGGAGGCTCAGGGACCTACGAGCAGTACTTC. This sequence joins TRBV5-1 and TRBJ2-7; D may be TRBD2 (6 bases). Germline loops: CDR1 SGHRS, CDR2 YFSETQ. Trimming stripped 7 bases from V and 2 bases from J, with 16 bases between. The CDR3 sequence is 14 residues long.

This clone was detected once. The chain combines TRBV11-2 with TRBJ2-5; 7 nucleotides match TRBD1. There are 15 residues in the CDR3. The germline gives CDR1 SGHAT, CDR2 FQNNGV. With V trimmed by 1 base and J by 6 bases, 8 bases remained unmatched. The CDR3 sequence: CASSLVTGVIQTQYF. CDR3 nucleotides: TGTGCCAGCAGCTTAGTCACAGGGGTAATCCAGACCCAGTACTTC.

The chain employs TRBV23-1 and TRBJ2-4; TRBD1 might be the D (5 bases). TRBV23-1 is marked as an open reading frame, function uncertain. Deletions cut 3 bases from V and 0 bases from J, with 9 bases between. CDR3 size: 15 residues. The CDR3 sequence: CASSHTGLAKNIQYF. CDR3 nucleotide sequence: TGCGCCAGCAGTCATACAGGTCTAGCCAAAAACATTCAGTACTTC.

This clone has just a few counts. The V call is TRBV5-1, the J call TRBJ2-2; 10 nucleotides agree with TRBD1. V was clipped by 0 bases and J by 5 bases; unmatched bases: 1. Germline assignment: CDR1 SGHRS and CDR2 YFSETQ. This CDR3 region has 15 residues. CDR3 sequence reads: CASSLGGQGTGELFF. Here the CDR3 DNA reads TGCGCCAGCAGCTTGGGGGGACAGGGGACCGGGGAGCTGTTTTTT. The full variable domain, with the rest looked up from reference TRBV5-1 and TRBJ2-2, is KAGVTQTPRYLIKTRGQQVTLSCSPISGHRSVSWYQQTPGQGLQFLFEYFSETQRNKGNFPGRFSGRQFSNSRSEMNVSTLELGDSALYLCASSLGGQGTGELFFGEGSRLTVL.

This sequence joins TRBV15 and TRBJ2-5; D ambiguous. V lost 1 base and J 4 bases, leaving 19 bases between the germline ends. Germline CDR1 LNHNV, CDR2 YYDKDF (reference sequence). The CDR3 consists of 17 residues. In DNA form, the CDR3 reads TGTGCCACCAGCAGAGGCGTCGAATCCCCCACCCTAGAGACCCAGTACTTC. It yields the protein CATSRGVESPTLETQYF.

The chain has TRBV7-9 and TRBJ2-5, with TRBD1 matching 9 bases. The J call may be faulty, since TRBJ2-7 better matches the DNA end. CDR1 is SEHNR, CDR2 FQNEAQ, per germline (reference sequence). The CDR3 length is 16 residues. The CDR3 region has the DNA TGTGCCAGCAGCCCGAGGGGACAGGGAGCCAGCTACGAGCAGTACTTC. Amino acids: CASSPRGQGASYEQYF.

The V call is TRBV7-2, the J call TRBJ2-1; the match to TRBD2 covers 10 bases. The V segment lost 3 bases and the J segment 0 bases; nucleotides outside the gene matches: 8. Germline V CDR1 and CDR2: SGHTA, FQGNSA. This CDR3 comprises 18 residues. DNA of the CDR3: TGTGCCAGCAGCTTTCGAACTAGCGGGACCGACTCCTACAATGAGCAGTTCTTC. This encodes CASSFRTSGTDSYNEQFF.

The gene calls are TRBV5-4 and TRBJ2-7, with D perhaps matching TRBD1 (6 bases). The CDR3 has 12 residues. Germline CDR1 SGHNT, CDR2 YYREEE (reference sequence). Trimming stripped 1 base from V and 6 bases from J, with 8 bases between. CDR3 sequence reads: CASSLQGFEQYF. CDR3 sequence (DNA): TGTGCCAGCAGCTTGCAGGGGTTCGAGCAGTACTTC.

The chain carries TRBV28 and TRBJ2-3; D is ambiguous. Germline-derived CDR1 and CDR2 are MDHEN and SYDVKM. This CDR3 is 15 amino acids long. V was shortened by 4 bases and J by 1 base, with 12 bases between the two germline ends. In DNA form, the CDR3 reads TGTGCCAGCAGTTCACCAGCGAGCGGCACAGATACGCAGTATTTT. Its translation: CASSSPASGTDTQYF.